The 21 T cell receptor beta chains reported below all come from one sample, sequenced in a study of low-dose radiotherapy and immunotherapy resistance in tumors. First-strand cDNA used TRAV- and TRBV-specific primers, covering alpha and beta chains. PCR amplification of the TCRs was performed with Phusion for 20 PCR cycles, and it relied on a constant-region primer together with a V-primer adapter. From the reads, TCRdb called clonotypes with MiXCR, one entry per CDR3 protein. The repertoire holds 80,000 or so distinct CDR3 sequences, with 15% to 20% as singletons. Noted time point: after trial treatment. Sample treatment: LDRT plus nivolumab, ipilimumab, low-dose cyclophosphamide and aspirin (RACIN trial). Here the sequenced sample was PBMCs, taken after low-dose radiotherapy plus immunotherapy. The source of these receptors is a male donor with prostate cancer.

This clonotype was picked up many times. The chain uses TRBV10-3 and TRBJ2-7; no definite D call. Trimming left V 3 bases short and J 6 bases short, with 9 bases between. Germline-derived CDR1 and CDR2 are ENHRY and SYGVKD. The CDR3 spans 12 residues. The chain's CDR3 is CAISDGPLEQYF. The CDR3 DNA is TGTGCCATCAGTGACGGCCCGCTCGAGCAGTACTTC.

The V and J genes are TRBV20-1 and TRBJ2-5; 12 positions agree with TRBD2. This CDR3 has 13 amino acids. CDR1 is DFQATT, CDR2 SNEGSKA, per germline (reference sequence). V lost 7 bases and J lost 6; bases outside the gene matches: 6. CDR3 sequence reads: CSVLAGGAQTQYF. DNA of the CDR3: TGCAGTGTTCTAGCGGGAGGGGCCCAGACCCAGTACTTC.

A note on this clonotype: A far larger clone is off by one base, so a read error is likely. This chain uses TRBV6-6 with TRBJ1-1; possibly TRBD1 for D (6 bases). The germline V gene has CDR1 MNHNY and CDR2 SVGAGI (reference sequence). CDR3 length: 14 residues. The CDR3 here is CASSPHRDYTQAFF. The CDR3 DNA is TGTGCCAGCAGTCCACACAGGGACTACACTCAAGCTTTCTTT.

This clonotype was observed at least ten times. One junction end does not reproduce the germline sequence, and a read error may be involved. The CDR3 coding sequence is TGCGCCAGCAGCTTGTCGGGGACGGGAGATACGCAGTATTTT. Its protein product is CASSLSGTGDTQYF. The chain combines TRBV7-9 with TRBJ2-3; the D gene could be TRBD1 or TRBD2 (5 bases each). The CDR3 runs 14 residues. Germline V gives CDR1 SEHNR, CDR2 FQNEAQ (reference sequence).

This clonotype has ten or more counts. This rearrangement joins TRBV19 to TRBJ2-5; tentatively, D is TRBD1 (6 bases). V was trimmed by 6 bases and J by 3 bases, leaving 11 bases between them. The CDR3 loop spans 13 amino acids. Germline loops: CDR1 LNHDA, CDR2 SQIVND (reference sequence). Here the CDR3 DNA reads TGTGCCAGTAGCGATACAGGGAAAGAGACCCAGTACTTC. Amino acid sequence: CASSDTGKETQYF.

The chain employs TRBV4-3 and TRBJ2-5; 7 bases fit TRBD2. V lost 0 bases, J lost 4 bases, and 2 bases stayed unmatched. Germline loops: CDR1 LGHNA, CDR2 YSLEER. The CDR3 is made up of 14 amino acids. CDR3 nucleotides: TGCGCCAGCAGCCAAGAAGGGAGGGCAGAGACCCAGTACTTC. It specifies CASSQEGRAETQYF.

This clonotype was recorded at least ten times. The V and J genes are TRBV29-1 and TRBJ2-1; 8 bases are a match to TRBD1. V shed 6 bases, J shed 1 base, and the junction held 5 bases outside the gene matches. The CDR3 runs to 14 residues. Germline V CDR1 and CDR2: SQVTM, ANQGSEA. The CDR3 region is CSVLTGESYNEQFF. Written as DNA, the CDR3 is TGCAGCGTCCTGACAGGGGAGTCCTACAATGAGCAGTTCTTC.

The chain couples TRBV20-1 to TRBJ2-2, with 7 bases matching TRBD1. CDR3 size: 15 residues. Per the germline V gene, CDR1 is DFQATT and CDR2 is SNEGSKA (reference sequence). The junction had 6 bases not matched to a gene; V was cut back by 2 bases and J by 3 bases. CDR3 loop: CSARRQGGYTGELFF. The CDR3 DNA sequence: TGCAGTGCTAGAAGACAGGGCGGCTACACCGGGGAGCTGTTTTTT.

Turning to this clonotype: A junction boundary mismatches the germline segment, possibly from a read error. The chain carries TRBV4-1 and TRBJ2-1; no firm D call. The CDR3 is 16 amino acids. Germline lookup yields CDR1 MGHRA and CDR2 YSYEKL. CDR3 loop: CASSQDESYSYNEQFF. CDR3 nucleotides: TGCGCCAGCAGCCAAGACGAGTCCTACTCCTACAATGAACAGTTCTTC.

This clonotype has a handful of counts. The J gene is TRBJ1-5, the V gene TRBV24-1; D is possibly TRBD1 (6 bases). The CDR3 sequence is 16 residues long. V lost 7 bases to trimming and J lost 1 base, with 16 bases between them. Germline V gene sequence: CDR1 KGHDR, CDR2 SFDVKD. This chain's CDR3 is CATRTGGPLSNQPQHF. The CDR3 nucleotides are TGTGCCACCAGGACAGGAGGCCCCCTAAGCAATCAGCCCCAGCATTTT.

This clonotype was seen repeatedly, ten times or more. The rearrangement uses TRBV15 and TRBJ2-4; the D is unclear. CDR3 length equals 13 residues. Trimming cost V 4 bases and J 8 bases, with 12 bases left between them. Germline V gene sequence: CDR1 LNHNV, CDR2 YYDKDF (reference sequence). In DNA form, the CDR3 reads TGTGCCACCAGCATGGGTCCGATAGACATTCAGTACTTC. Encoded protein: CATSMGPIDIQYF.

V is TRBV30 and J is TRBJ1-5; D is unresolved. This CDR3 has 13 residues. Germline V lookup: CDR1 GTSNPN, CDR2 SVGIG (reference sequence). V lost 1 base and J lost 3, with 7 bases in between. The CDR3 loop reads CAWSEGNNQPQHF. The CDR3 DNA is TGTGCCTGGAGTGAGGGCAACAATCAGCCCCAGCATTTT. Combining the CDR3 with reference TRBV30 and TRBJ1-5 gives the whole variable domain SQTIHQWPATLVQPVGSPLSLECTVEGTSNPNLYWYRQAAGRGLQLLFYSVGIGQISSEVPQNLSASRPQDRQFILSSKKLLLSDSGFYLCAWSEGNNQPQHFGDGTRLSIL.

On this clonotype itself: A read error likely explains this, since a far larger clone differs by one base. The rearrangement joins TRBV6-4 to TRBJ2-7, with D perhaps given as TRBD1 or TRBD2 (5 bases each). V dropped 4 bases and J dropped 7 bases, with 14 bases sitting between them. The germline CDR1 and CDR2 sequences are MRHNA and SNTAGT. CDR3 length: 13 residues. CDR3 amino acids: CASSVERGNEQYF. CDR3 bases: TGTGCCAGCAGTGTAGAGAGGGGTAATGAGCAGTACTTC.

Only a few counts were recorded for this clonotype. The chain has TRBV5-1 and TRBJ2-1; TRBD1 aligns across 8 bases. This CDR3 contains 16 residues. Germline lookup yields CDR1 SGHRS and CDR2 YFSETQ. After removal of 0 bases from V and 2 bases from J, the junction contained 4 bases not matched to a gene. CDR3 in DNA: TGCGCCAGCAGCTTGGGGCAGGGGGCGGCCTACAATGAGCAGTTCTTC. Translated, it gives CASSLGQGAAYNEQFF.

At least ten counts were recorded for this clonotype. The rearrangement uses TRBV7-6 and TRBJ1-5, with D hard to call. Germline V gene lookup returns CDR1 SGHVS and CDR2 FNYEAQ. V was pared by 5 bases and J by 2 bases, with 13 bases between. The CDR3 is 15 residues long. The CDR3 spells CASSQDPRGNQPQHF. CDR3 nucleotide sequence: TGTGCCAGCAGCCAGGACCCGCGGGGCAATCAGCCCCAGCATTTT. Complete variable domain (other parts from reference TRBV7-6 and TRBJ1-5): GAGVSQSPRYKVTKRGQDVALRCDPISGHVSLYWYRQALGQGPEFLTYFNYEAQQDKSGLPNDRFSAERPEGSISTLTIQRTEQRDSAMYRCASSQDPRGNQPQHFGDGTRLSIL.

This clonotype was picked up many times. V usage is TRBV28 and J usage is TRBJ1-5; the D is unclear. Germline loops: CDR1 MDHEN, CDR2 SYDVKM. Trimming stripped 4 bases from V and 6 bases from J, with 16 bases between. The CDR3 length is 15 residues. The CDR3: CASSSSGGLIQPQHF. CDR3 nucleotide sequence: TGTGCCAGCAGTTCCAGCGGCGGCCTCATTCAGCCCCAGCATTTT. Using reference TRBV28 and TRBJ1-5 for the parts outside the CDR3, the full variable domain is DVKVTQSSRYLVKRTGEKVFLECVQDMDHENMFWYRQDPGLGLRLIYFSYDVKMKEKGDIPEGYSVSREKKERFSLILESASTNQTSMYLCASSSSGGLIQPQHFGDGTRLSIL.

This clonotype has a count of ten or more. This sequence joins TRBV28 and TRBJ2-1; perhaps TRBD1 as D (5 bases). Germline-derived CDR1 and CDR2 are MDHEN and SYDVKM. V was pared by 6 bases and J by 4 bases, with 16 bases between. The CDR3 length is 15 residues. The DNA for the CDR3 is TGTGCCAGCAGCCCTTGGCCAGGGATATACAATGAGCAGTTCTTC. As protein: CASSPWPGIYNEQFF. The full variable domain, rest sourced from reference TRBV28 and TRBJ2-1, is DVKVTQSSRYLVKRTGEKVFLECVQDMDHENMFWYRQDPGLGLRLIYFSYDVKMKEKGDIPEGYSVSREKKERFSLILESASTNQTSMYLCASSPWPGIYNEQFFGPGTRLTVL.

This clonotype was counted ten times or more. The V gene is TRBV25-1, the J gene TRBJ2-5; D is tentatively TRBD1 or TRBD2 (5 bases each). CDR1 and CDR2 from the germline V gene are MGHDK and SYGVNS. Trimming stripped 5 bases from V and 0 bases from J, with 13 bases between. The CDR3 is 15 amino acids. The CDR3 loop is CASSLLGTDQETQYF. The CDR3 DNA reads as TGTGCCAGCAGTCTCCTGGGGACGGACCAAGAGACCCAGTACTTC.

This clonotype was seen many times. The CDR3 region is CASSIAWEQYF. The DNA of the CDR3 is TGTGCCAGCAGTATAGCCTGGGAGCAGTACTTC. The chain employs TRBV28 and TRBJ2-7; D not resolved. The germline gives CDR1 MDHEN, CDR2 SYDVKM. With 5 bases removed from V and 7 bases from J, the gap between germline ends came to 9 bases. This CDR3 comprises 11 residues.

This clonotype was seen repeatedly, ten times or more. V gene TRBV7-2 combines with J gene TRBJ2-2, with TRBD1 matching 10 bases. V shed 4 bases and J 4 bases; nucleotides not matched to a gene: 15. Germline-derived CDR1 and CDR2 are SGHTA and FQGNSA. The CDR3 spans 19 residues. The CDR3 DNA reads as TGTGCCAGCAGCTCTTATATGGGACCTTGGGACAGGGGCACCGGGGAGCTGTTTTTT. Translated, it gives CASSSYMGPWDRGTGELFF.

In its sample, this clonotype was seen many times. The rearrangement links TRBV20-1 to TRBJ1-2, with a tentative D call TRBD1 (5 bases). This CDR3 spans 15 amino acids. From germline, CDR1 is DFQATT and CDR2 SNEGSKA (reference sequence). Deletions cut 4 bases from V and 0 bases from J, with 15 bases between. CDR3 coding DNA: TGCAGTGCTAACCCGGGGGAGTCAGCTAACTATGGCTACACCTTC. Protein: CSANPGESANYGYTF.